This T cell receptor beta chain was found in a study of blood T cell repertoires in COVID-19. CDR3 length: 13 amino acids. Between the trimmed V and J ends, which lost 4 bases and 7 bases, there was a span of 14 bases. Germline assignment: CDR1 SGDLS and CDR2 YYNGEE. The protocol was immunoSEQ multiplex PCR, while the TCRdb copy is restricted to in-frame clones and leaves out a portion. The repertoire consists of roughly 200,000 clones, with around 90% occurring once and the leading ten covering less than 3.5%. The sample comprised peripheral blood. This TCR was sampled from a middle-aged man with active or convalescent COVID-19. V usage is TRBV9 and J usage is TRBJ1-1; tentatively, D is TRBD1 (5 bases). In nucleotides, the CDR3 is TGTGCCAGCAGCCAGAACCCAGGGCTTGAAGCTTTCTTT. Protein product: CASSQNPGLEAFF.